One and the same sample provided the 15 T cell receptor beta chains below, sequenced in a study of blood T cell repertoires in COVID-19. Sequenced by immunoSEQ multiplex PCR; TCRdb stores in-frame clones only, minus some. The sample holds around 100,000 clones, around 90% seen once. The specimen was peripheral blood. These receptors all come from a human donor in a cohort sampled during active COVID-19.

The gene calls are TRBV28 and TRBJ2-1, with unresolved D. CDR1 and CDR2 (germline): MDHEN, SYDVKM. The germline V and J ends were trimmed by 2 bases and 0 bases, with 8 bases remaining between them. The CDR3 spans 15 residues. CDR3 protein: CASSLDPGSYNEQFF. CDR3 DNA sequence: TGTGCCAGCAGTTTAGACCCGGGCTCCTACAATGAGCAGTTCTTC.

The rearrangement uses TRBV28 and TRBJ1-1, with D maybe TRBD1 (5 bases). The V gene's germline CDR1 is MDHEN and CDR2 SYDVKM. CDR3 length: 11 amino acids. The V gene lost 3 bases and the J gene lost 8 bases, with 7 bases spanning the gap. CDR3 sequence reads: CASSFQGEAFF. The CDR3 nucleotides read TGTGCCAGCAGTTTTCAGGGAGAAGCTTTCTTT.

V is TRBV28 and J is TRBJ1-5; D is perhaps TRBD1 (6 bases). There are 16 residues in the CDR3. Germline V CDR1 and CDR2: MDHEN, SYDVKM. V was cut by 5 bases and J by 4 bases, with 18 bases left in between. This CDR3 is CASSLPTQGRNQPQHF. The CDR3 region has the DNA TGTGCCAGCAGTCTCCCGACCCAGGGGCGGAATCAGCCCCAGCATTTT.

V is TRBV7-3 and J is TRBJ1-1; D not certain. Germline V lookup: CDR1 SGHTA, CDR2 FQGTGA. CDR3 size: 14 residues. The V and J ends lost 2 bases and 2 bases respectively, with 9 bases between them. This CDR3 is CASSLYRGNTEAFF. CDR3 nucleotide sequence: TGTGCCAGCAGCTTATACCGAGGAAACACTGAAGCTTTCTTT.

The chain links TRBV6-6 to TRBJ2-1, with 11 bases aligning to TRBD2. Per germline, CDR1 MNHNY and CDR2 SVGAGI (reference sequence). The CDR3 has 15 amino acids. The trim removed 4 bases at V and 5 bases at J, leaving 4 bases unmatched. The CDR3 DNA reads as TGTGCCAGCAGTTCCGGACTAGCGGGTAACAATGAGCAGTTCTTC. Translated: CASSSGLAGNNEQFF.

The chain recombines TRBV13 with TRBJ1-1, with 8 bases aligning to TRBD1. J gave up 3 bases and V 4 bases, and 4 bases lay outside the gene matches. The CDR3 is made up of 14 amino acids. Germline values: CDR1 PRHDT, CDR2 FYEKMQ (reference sequence). CDR3 sequence (DNA): TGTGCCAGCAGCTACGGACAGGGCTACACTGAAGCTTTCTTT. It specifies CASSYGQGYTEAFF.

This chain joins TRBV12-3 or TRBV12-4 and TRBJ1-5, with D tentatively TRBD1 (6 bases). Trimming stripped 7 bases from V and 7 bases from J, with 14 bases between. This CDR3 is built from 13 residues. The CDR3 DNA is TGTGCCAGCAAGGGGGAATTGAGGCAGCCCCAGCATTTT. Translated: CASKGELRQPQHF.

V and J are TRBV5-4 and TRBJ1-1; D uncertain. CDR1 is SGHNT, CDR2 YYREEE, per germline (reference sequence). This CDR3 has 13 residues. V was trimmed by 0 bases and J by 8 bases, leaving 11 bases between them. Here the CDR3 reads CASSLDQEREAFF. The CDR3 region has the DNA TGTGCCAGCAGCTTGGATCAGGAAAGGGAAGCTTTCTTT.

This clone has more than one count but fewer than ten. J is TRBJ1-5 and V is TRBV6-2 or TRBV6-3; D remains ambiguous. Deletions cut 5 bases from V and 6 bases from J, with 8 bases between. Germline CDR1 MNHEY, CDR2 SVGEGT. The CDR3 sequence is 12 residues long. The CDR3 loop is CASSKTTQPQHF. The CDR3 nucleotides are TGTGCCAGCAGTAAAACTACTCAGCCCCAGCATTTT.

As DNA, the CDR3 is TGTGCCAGCAGTTCAACGCGACAGGGGAACTACGAGCAGTACTTC. Amino acids: CASSSTRQGNYEQYF. The chain recombines TRBV6-5 with TRBJ2-7; the match to TRBD1 covers 8 bases. The length of the CDR3 is 15 residues. The junction had 8 bases not matched to a gene; V was cut back by 4 bases and J by 3 bases. The germline CDR1 and CDR2 sequences are MNHEY and SVGAGI.

The chain employs TRBV7-9 and TRBJ2-7, with 11 positions matching TRBD1. The junction had 3 bases not matched to a gene; V was cut back by 3 bases and J by 2 bases. This CDR3 contains 15 residues. The germline V gene encodes CDR1 SEHNR and CDR2 FQNEAQ (reference sequence). The CDR3 reads CASSFGTGGTYEQYF. CDR3 sequence (DNA): TGTGCCAGCAGCTTCGGGACAGGGGGAACCTACGAGCAGTACTTC. Combining the CDR3 with reference TRBV7-9 and TRBJ2-7 gives the whole variable domain DTGVSQNPRHKITKRGQNVTFRCDPISEHNRLYWYRQTLGQGPEFLTYFQNEAQLEKSRLLSDRFSAERPKGSFSTLEIQRTEQGDSAMYLCASSFGTGGTYEQYFGPGTRLTVT.

The genes are TRBV7-2 and TRBJ1-1; no clear D gene. V was clipped by 3 bases and J by 4 bases, with 12 bases between them. Germline-derived CDR1 and CDR2 are SGHTA and FQGNSA. The CDR3 sequence is 14 residues long. DNA for the CDR3: TGTGCCAGCAGCTTCCTTGAGGCGGTCACTGAAGCTTTCTTT. This codes for CASSFLEAVTEAFF.

The table lists this clone with a count of one. This rearrangement joins TRBV4-2 to TRBJ1-2; 7 bases agree with TRBD1. Germline CDR1 reads LGHNA; CDR2 reads YNFKEQ. CDR3 length equals 21 residues. J gave up 1 base and V 3 bases, and 23 bases lay outside the gene matches. The CDR3: CASSQTSAPGQTSLLNYGYTF. As DNA, the CDR3 is TGTGCCAGCAGCCAGACCAGCGCTCCGGGACAGACCTCGCTACTTAACTATGGCTACACCTTC.

This clone was recorded once. This chain links TRBV5-1 with TRBJ2-5; 7 nucleotides align to TRBD1. V dropped 0 bases and J dropped 2; count of bases not matched to a gene: 1. The length of the CDR3 is 14 residues. CDR1 is SGHRS and CDR2 is YFSETQ in the germline V gene. Here the CDR3 reads CASSLGGQQETQYF. The CDR3 nucleotides read TGCGCCAGCAGCTTGGGGGGACAGCAAGAGACCCAGTACTTC.

J is TRBJ2-7 and V is TRBV5-4; weak D call: TRBD2 (5 bases). Trimming removed 4 bases from V and 7 bases from J, with 12 bases in between. CDR3 size: 12 residues. The germline CDR1 and CDR2 sequences are SGHNT and YYREEE (reference sequence). The CDR3: CASSLPPGEQYF. The CDR3 DNA reads TGTGCCAGCAGCCTACCCCCGGGGGAGCAGTACTTC.